This T cell receptor beta chain comes out of a study of T cell responses to AZD1222 COVID-19 vaccine. Libraries were prepared by immunoSEQ multiplex PCR; TCRdb keeps only in-frame clonotypes and omits some of them. The sample records more than 75,000 clones, 90% being singletons. In the case of this clone: The antigen is not known.

Study-wide results and limits: No repertoire was sampled before or during the peak T cell response, only after it.

CDR3 length: 19 amino acids. Here the sequenced sample was peripheral blood, taken 28 days after the second AZD1222 dose. The chain employs TRBV21-1 and TRBJ1-1. TRBV21-1 is shown as a pseudogene. This receptor was obtained from an adult who received the AZD1222 COVID-19 vaccine. CDR3 DNA: TGTGCCAGCAGCAAAGAGGACGGGGTCCCTCTTCCACCGGACACTGAAGCTTTCTTT. Translated, it gives CASSKEDGVPLPPDTEAFF.